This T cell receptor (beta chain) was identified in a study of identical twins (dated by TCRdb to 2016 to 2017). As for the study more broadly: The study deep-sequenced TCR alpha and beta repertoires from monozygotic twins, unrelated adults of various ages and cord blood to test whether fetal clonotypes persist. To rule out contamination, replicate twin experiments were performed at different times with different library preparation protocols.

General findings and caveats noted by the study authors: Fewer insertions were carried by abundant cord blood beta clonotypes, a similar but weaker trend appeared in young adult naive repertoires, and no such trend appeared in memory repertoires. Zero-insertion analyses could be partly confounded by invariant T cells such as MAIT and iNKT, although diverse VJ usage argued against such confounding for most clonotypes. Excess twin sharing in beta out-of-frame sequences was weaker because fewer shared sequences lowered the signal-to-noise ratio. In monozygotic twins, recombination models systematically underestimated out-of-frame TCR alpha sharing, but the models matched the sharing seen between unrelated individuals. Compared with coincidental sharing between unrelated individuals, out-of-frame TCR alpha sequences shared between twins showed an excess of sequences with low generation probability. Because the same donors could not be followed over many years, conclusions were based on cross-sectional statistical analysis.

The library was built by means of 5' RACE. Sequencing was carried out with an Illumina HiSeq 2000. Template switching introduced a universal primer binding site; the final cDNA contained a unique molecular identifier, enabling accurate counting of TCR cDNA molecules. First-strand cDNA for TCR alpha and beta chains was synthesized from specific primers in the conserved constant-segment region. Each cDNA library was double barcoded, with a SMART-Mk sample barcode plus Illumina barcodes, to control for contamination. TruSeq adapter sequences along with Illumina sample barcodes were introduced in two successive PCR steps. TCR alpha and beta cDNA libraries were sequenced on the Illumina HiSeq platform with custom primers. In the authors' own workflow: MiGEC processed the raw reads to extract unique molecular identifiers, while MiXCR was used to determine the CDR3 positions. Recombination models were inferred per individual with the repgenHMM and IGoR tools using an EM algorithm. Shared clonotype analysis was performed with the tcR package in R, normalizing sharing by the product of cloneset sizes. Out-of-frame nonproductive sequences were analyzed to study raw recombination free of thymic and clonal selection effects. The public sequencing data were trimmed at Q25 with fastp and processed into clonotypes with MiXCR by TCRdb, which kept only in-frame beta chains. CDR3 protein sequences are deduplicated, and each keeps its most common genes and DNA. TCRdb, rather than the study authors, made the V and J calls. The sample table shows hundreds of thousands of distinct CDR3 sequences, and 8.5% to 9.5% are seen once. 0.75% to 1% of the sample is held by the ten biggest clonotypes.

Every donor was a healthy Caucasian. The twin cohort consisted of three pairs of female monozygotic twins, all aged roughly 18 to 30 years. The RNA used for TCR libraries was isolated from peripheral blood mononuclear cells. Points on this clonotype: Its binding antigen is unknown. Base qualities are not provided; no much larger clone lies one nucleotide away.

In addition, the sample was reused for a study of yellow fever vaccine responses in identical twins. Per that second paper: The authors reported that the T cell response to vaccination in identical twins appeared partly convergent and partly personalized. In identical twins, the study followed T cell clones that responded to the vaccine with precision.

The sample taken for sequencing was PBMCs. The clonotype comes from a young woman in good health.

CDR3 protein: CASRGGDGQKTQYF. The nucleotides read TGTGCCAGCAGGGGGGGCGACGGGCAGAAGACCCAGTACTTC. Recombination linked TRBV7-3 to TRBJ2-5; the D call is tentative, TRBD1 or TRBD2, as each matches 6 bases. The CDR3 goes from the cysteine to the phenylalanine over 14 residues. Only CDR3 DNA remains: 42 bases, in frame from the first base. V gives up 6 bases and J gives up 6 bases, and the segment between their germline ends measures 17 bases. Taken from the germline V gene, the CDR1 and CDR2 loops are SGHTA and FQGTGA. Supplemented by the reference TRBV7-3 and TRBJ2-5 proteins around the CDR3, the complete variable domain is GAGVSQTPSNKVTEKGKYVELRCDPISGHTALYWYRQSLGQGPEFLIYFQGTGAADDSGLPNDRFFAVRPEGSVSTLKIQRTERGDSAVYLCASRGGDGQKTQYFGPGTRLLVL.